The present entry profiles one TCR beta chain with its context. What it binds is unknown. The record originates from a study of response to subunit inactivated influenza vaccine. Whole-study results and caveats: The authors put forward the suggestion that each seasonal influenza vaccination may bring in only a limited number of new T cells.

V lost 6 bases to trimming and J lost 1 base, with 12 bases between them. Germline V lookup: CDR1 LNHDA, CDR2 SQIVND (reference sequence). This CDR3 has 14 residues. TCRdb used MiXCR to reprocess the RT-PCR reads, holding one entry per CDR3 protein. The sample has 500,000 to 600,000 distinct CDR3 sequences, over 9.5% seen once. This TCR was recovered from a man aged 45 to 65 who received an inactivated influenza vaccine. This specimen consisted of PBMCs from blood, obtained on the day of vaccination. The rearrangement joins TRBV19 to TRBJ1-1; TRBD1 is a possible D gene (6 bases). Here the CDR3 reads CASRAQGTNTEAFF. In DNA form, the CDR3 reads TGTGCCAGTAGAGCACAGGGAACGAACACTGAAGCTTTCTTT.